These 8 T cell receptor beta chains came from one sample sequenced in a study of blood T cells in healthy people across ages. Combining a sample-barcoded 5' primer with a J-beta primer mix, a second PCR ran for about 7 to 11 cycles. A single record per CDR3 protein comes from TCRdb applying MiXCR to the 5' RACE reads. Among fewer than 750,000 distinct CDR3 sequences listed, around 48% were seen once. Sequenced input: blood. These receptors all come from a man older than 75 in good health.

This clonotype was recorded many times. The chain is built from TRBV6-5 and TRBJ2-3; 11 bases match TRBD2. The V gene end was trimmed by 2 bases and the J gene end by 2 bases; junction bases not matched to a gene: 3. The CDR3 runs to 16 residues. Germline lookup yields CDR1 MNHEY and CDR2 SVGAGI. The CDR3 sequence: CASSYLAGGATDTQYF. DNA of the CDR3: TGTGCCAGCAGTTACCTAGCGGGGGGCGCCACAGATACGCAGTATTTT.

The table lists this clonotype with a few counts. V and J are TRBV28 and TRBJ2-7; TRBD1 aligns across 12 bases. V lost 7 bases, J lost 5 bases, and 9 bases stayed unmatched. Germline V gene sequence: CDR1 MDHEN, CDR2 SYDVKM. The CDR3 covers 15 residues. The CDR3 loop reads CASTLGDRGQDEQYF. The DNA of the CDR3 is TGTGCCAGCACCCTGGGGGACAGGGGGCAGGACGAGCAGTACTTC. The full variable domain, its missing parts supplied by reference TRBV28 and TRBJ2-7, is DVKVTQSSRYLVKRTGEKVFLECVQDMDHENMFWYRQDPGLGLRLIYFSYDVKMKEKGDIPEGYSVSREKKERFSLILESASTNQTSMYLCASTLGDRGQDEQYFGPGTRLTVT.

The rearrangement links TRBV20-1 to TRBJ2-2; 11 bases are a match to TRBD1. Germline CDR1 is DFQATT and CDR2 is SNEGSKA (reference sequence). The CDR3 length is 15 residues. J was trimmed by 4 bases and V by 3 bases; bases with no gene match: 4. CDR3 residues: CSASGGTGGTGELFF. CDR3 DNA: TGCAGTGCTAGCGGGGGGACAGGGGGCACCGGGGAGCTGTTTTTT.

There are a few counts of this clonotype. The chain couples TRBV29-1 to TRBJ2-7; D possibly corresponds to TRBD2 (6 bases). From germline, CDR1 is SQVTM and CDR2 ANQGSEA. The CDR3 extends over 12 amino acids. V gave up 4 bases and J gave up 4 bases, with 11 bases separating them. The CDR3 nucleotides are TGCAGCGTTGGGGGGGACCCATACGAGCAGTACTTC. Translating it yields CSVGGDPYEQYF.

In its sample, this clonotype was seen a few times. The V gene is TRBV5-5, the J gene TRBJ2-5; possibly TRBD2 for D (6 bases). V lost 2 bases and J 5 bases, leaving 13 bases between the germline ends. The CDR3 runs to 14 residues. Germline V CDR1 and CDR2: SGHKS, YYEKEE (reference sequence). The CDR3 bases are TGTGCCAGCAGCTTTGTTCTGGCGGGGGAGACCCAGTACTTC. This gives the protein CASSFVLAGETQYF.

As DNA, the CDR3 is TGTGCCAGCAGTATCCCGGACCCCTACGAGCAGTACTTC. Its protein product is CASSIPDPYEQYF. J is TRBJ2-7 and V is TRBV6-2 or TRBV6-3; D is undetermined. CDR1 and CDR2 from the germline V gene are MNHEY and SVGEGT. This CDR3 has 13 residues. Trimming cost V 5 bases and J 2 bases, with 10 bases left between them.

Details on this clonotype: At one end the junction does not follow the germline gene, possibly because of a read error. The chain joins TRBV29-1 to TRBJ2-7; D is tentatively TRBD1 or TRBD2 (5 bases each). The CDR3 contains 14 residues. Per the germline V gene, CDR1 is SQVTM and CDR2 is ANQGSEA. The CDR3: CGVEDGGSLYEQYF. The CDR3 nucleotides are TGCGGCGTTGAAGATGGGGGTTCCCTCTACGAGCAGTACTTC.

Comment on this clonotype: A clone one base away is much larger, so this may be a read error. This rearrangement joins TRBV24-1 to TRBJ2-4; no firm D call. The tail of the sequence fits TRBJ2-7 better, so the J call may be wrong. This CDR3 has 11 residues. CDR1 and CDR2 from the germline V gene are KGHDR and SFDVKD. The CDR3: CATSNFHEQYF. DNA of the CDR3: TGTGCCACCAGTAATTTCCACGAGCAGTACTTC.